Sequencing of this T cell receptor beta chain was carried out in a study of CD8 T cells in ankylosing spondylitis. Whole-study findings and limits: A TCR beta motif of 7 to 9 highly homologous variants seemed to mark ankylosing spondylitis blood. Disease-associated clones were reportedly significantly overrepresented in matched ankylosing spondylitis synovial fluid. As for the disease-linked clones, they showed a CD8+ phenotype and occurred at relatively low frequencies in peripheral blood.

For TCR beta, libraries came from quantitative 5'-RACE with molecular barcodes. TCRdb redid the calling of the 5' RACE reads with MiXCR, one entry per CDR3 protein. This sample has under 950,000 distinct CDR3 sequences, with around 17% found just once. The CDR3 contains 15 residues. V was pared by 4 bases and J by 3 bases, with 13 bases between. Germline V gene lookup returns CDR1 MNHEY and CDR2 SVGAGI. Comments on this clonotype: The antigen remains undetermined.

This chain joins TRBV6-5 and TRBJ2-1; D is perhaps TRBD1 (6 bases). The receptor's source is a male donor with ankylosing spondylitis. The sample was blood, either unsorted or a sorted T cell fraction (not recorded which). The CDR3 is CASSSGQIVYNEQFF. CDR3 bases: TGTGCCAGCAGTTCCGGACAGATAGTCTACAATGAGCAGTTCTTC.